This TCR beta chain was captured in a study of radiation and T cells in renal cell carcinoma. Regarding time point: baseline pretreatment blood. This sample's treatment: 15 Gy SBRT to primary tumor, nephrectomy 4 weeks later. Findings and caveats of the study: Without pretreatment biopsies, baseline tumor clonotype presence was undetermined.

TCRdb's table, derived via immunoSEQ multiplex PCR, lists solely in-frame clones and lacks some. The table records 150,000 or so clones, around nine tenths of them present only once. Details on this clone: Its antigen is as yet unknown.

The germline gives CDR1 SGHRS, CDR2 YFSETQ. This CDR3 contains 13 residues. Trimming stripped 3 bases from V and 7 bases from J, with 13 bases between. The sequenced sample was blood, obtained from a patient whose treatment included radiotherapy and nephrectomy. V and J are TRBV5-1 and TRBJ1-2; D perhaps matches TRBD1 (6 bases). The clonotype originates from a woman in her forties or fifties with renal cell carcinoma. The CDR3 region is CASSYYRASGYTF. In nucleotides, the CDR3 is TGCGCCAGCAGCTATTACAGGGCAAGTGGCTACACCTTC.